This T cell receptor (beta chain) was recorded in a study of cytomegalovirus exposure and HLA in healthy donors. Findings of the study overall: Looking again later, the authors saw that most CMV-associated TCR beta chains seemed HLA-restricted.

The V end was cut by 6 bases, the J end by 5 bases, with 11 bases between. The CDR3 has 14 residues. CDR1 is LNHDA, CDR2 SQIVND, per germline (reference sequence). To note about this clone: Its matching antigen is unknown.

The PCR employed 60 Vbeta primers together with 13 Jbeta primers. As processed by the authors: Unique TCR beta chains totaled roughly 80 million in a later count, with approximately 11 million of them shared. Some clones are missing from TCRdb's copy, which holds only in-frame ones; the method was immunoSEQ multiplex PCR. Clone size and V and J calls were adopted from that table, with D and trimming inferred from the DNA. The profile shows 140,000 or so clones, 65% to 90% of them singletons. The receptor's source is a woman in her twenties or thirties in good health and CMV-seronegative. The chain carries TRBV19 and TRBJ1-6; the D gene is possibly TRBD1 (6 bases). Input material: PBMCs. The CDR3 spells CASSRTANNSPLHF. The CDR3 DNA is TGTGCCAGTAGCCGGACAGCAAATAATTCACCCCTCCACTTT.